This T cell receptor beta chain was identified during a study of high-grade serous ovarian cancer treatment subgroups. Study conclusions and caveats: Repertoire similarity ranged roughly 0.095 to 0.8 between tumors of one patient. CDR1 and CDR2 were left unanalyzed; analyses focused on CDR3.

TCRdb's table, derived via immunoSEQ multiplex PCR, lists solely in-frame clones and lacks some. The data contain about 6,800 clones, approximately 79% of them singletons. Tumor samples were obtained before definitive surgery or chemotherapy. For this clone: Its specificity is not known.

Germline V gene sequence: CDR1 SEHNR, CDR2 FQNEAQ (reference sequence). This CDR3 spans 15 amino acids. V dropped 5 bases and J dropped 8 bases, with 18 bases sitting between them. J is TRBJ1-4 and V is TRBV7-9; D remains ambiguous. The clonotype originates from a human donor with high-grade serous ovarian cancer. The sample was tumor tissue. The CDR3 DNA is TGTGCCAGCAGCGCTTCCGGGCTCAGGAACGAAAAACTGTTTTTT. Translation gives CASSASGLRNEKLFF. The variable domain in full, with the rest retrieved from reference TRBV7-9 and TRBJ1-4, is DTGVSQNPRHKITKRGQNVTFRCDPISEHNRLYWYRQTLGQGPEFLTYFQNEAQLEKSRLLSDRFSAERPKGSFSTLEIQRTEQGDSAMYLCASSASGLRNEKLFFGSGTQLSVL.